A selection of T cell receptor beta chains follows, all from one sample in a study of CD8+CD57+ T cells in acquired aplastic anemia. TCRdb recomputed calls from the reads with MiXCR, one row per CDR3 protein. Found here are around 130,000 distinct CDR3 sequences, about 46% of them singletons; the top ten hold around 2.3%. The material sequenced was sorted CD4+, CD8+, or CD8+CD57+ T cells (not recorded which) from PBMCs. The receptor source for this set is a human donor in good health, serving as a control. The CDR3 runs from the conserved cysteine through the conserved F or W. A D gene is named only where the DNA matches it firmly. Clone size is given for some rows only: seen once, a few or many times, or a class if the clone is expanded.

TRBJ2-3 NA TRBV6-1 TRBD1 TGTGCCAGCAGTGGTAATAGGGGGCCCTCATCCACAGATACGCAGTATTTT CASSGNRGPSSTDTQYF
TRBJ1-5 NA TRBV13 NA TGTGCCAGCAACCAGGGCGATAGCAATCAGCCCCAGCATTTT CASNQGDSNQPQHF
TRBJ2-7 NA TRBV10-1 NA TGCGCCAGCAGTCGGCAGCCAGCCTACGAGCAGTACTTC CASSRQPAYEQYF
TRBJ2-7 NA TRBV7-2 TRBD1 TGTGCCAGCAGCTTAGTGGGACAGGGGGCGGCCGAGCAGTACTTC CASSLVGQGAAEQYF
TRBJ2-5 many TRBV9 TRBD2 TGTGCCAGCAGCCCATCTAGCGGATCGTACCAAGAGACCCAGTACTTC CASSPSSGSYQETQYF
TRBJ2-3 NA TRBV10-3 TRBD2 TGTGCCAGCAGCATCCCCGGGGGGGGAGGAAGCACAGATACGCAGTATTTT CASSIPGGGGSTDTQYF
TRBJ2-3 many TRBV4-1 TRBD2 TGCGCCAGCAGCCCATTGGGACTAGCGGGGGGGACTAGCACAGATACGCAGTATTTT CASSPLGLAGGTSTDTQYF
TRBJ2-3 few TRBV29-1 NA TGCAGCTTCATCGAGGGGAGGAGCACAGATACGCAGTATTTT CSFIEGRSTDTQYF
TRBJ1-5 many TRBV28 NA TGTGCCAGCTCGCCGGCGGCAGTGAGCAATCAGCCCCAGCATTTT CASSPAAVSNQPQHF
TRBJ1-6 many TRBV7-9 TRBD1 TGTGCCAGCAGCCAGGGGGGACAGGGGTGGTCACCCCTCCACTTT CASSQGGQGWSPLHF
TRBJ1-6 NA TRBV5-1 TRBD1 TGCGCCAGTAGCGTACCGACAGGGAGGGATTCACCCCTCCACTTT CASSVPTGRDSPLHF
TRBJ2-7 many TRBV3-1 NA TGTGCCAGCAGCTACGCGGACGAGCAGTACTTC CASSYADEQYF
TRBJ2-7 NA TRBV24-1 NA TGTGCCACCAGTGACCCCAGGGATCTCTACGAGCAGTACTTC CATSDPRDLYEQYF
TRBJ2-3 once TRBV7-6 NA TGTGCCAGCAGCTCGACCCTGAGCACAGATACGCAGTATTTT CASSSTLSTDTQYF
TRBJ1-6 many TRBV5-8 NA TGTGCCAGCAGCCTCTACAGGGATTCACCCCTCCACTTT CASSLYRDSPLHF
TRBJ1-1 many TRBV19 NA TGTGCCAGTAGTATGGGTTTTTATGAGACAAGGACCGCAATGAACACTGAAGCTTTCTTT CASSMGFYETRTAMNTEAFF
TRBJ2-1 NA TRBV2 TRBD2 TGTGCCAGCAACCTAGCGGGGGGGCGCAATGAGCAGTTCTTC CASNLAGGRNEQFF
TRBJ1-3 many TRBV6-1 NA TGTGCCAGCAGAGCCTCAGGGGTAAACTCTGGAAACACCATATATTTT CASRASGVNSGNTIYF
TRBJ2-5 many TRBV3-1 NA TGTGCCAGCAGCCAAGAGGGCGGGGCGGGGACCCAGTACTTC CASSQEGGAGTQYF
TRBJ2-5 NA TRBV7-8 TRBD2 TGTGCCAGCAGCTGGAGCGGGGGGGCCTGGGGGGAGACCCAGTACTTC CASSWSGGAWGETQYF
TRBJ2-5 many TRBV20-1 TRBD2 TGCAGTGCTAGAGATTTTCAGCGGGGGGGGGTCGGAGAGACCCAGTACTTC CSARDFQRGGVGETQYF
TRBJ2-3 NA TRBV2 NA TGTGCCAGCAGTTTCCAGGGCGCAGATACGCAGTATTTT CASSFQGADTQYF
TRBJ2-2 many TRBV10-3 TRBD2 TGTGCCATCAGTGACGTCCCGGGACTAGCGGAGAACACCGGGGAGCTGTTTTTT CAISDVPGLAENTGELFF
TRBJ1-2 few TRBV2 NA TGTGCCAGCAGTCTTCCTGGGTTGGCCTATGGCTACACCTTC CASSLPGLAYGYTF
TRBJ2-1 NA TRBV7-2 TRBD2 TGTGCCAGCAGCTTAGCGCTAACTAGCGGGGGGAACAATGAGCAGTTCTTC CASSLALTSGGNNEQFF
TRBJ1-2 many TRBV20-1 TRBD1 TGCAGTGCCGCCCACTCAACTGAAGGACAGGGTGGCTATGGCTACACCTTC CSAAHSTEGQGGYGYTF
TRBJ1-2 many TRBV7-2 NA TGTGCCAGCAGCCCCCCTAACTATGGCTACACCTTC CASSPPNYGYTF
TRBJ1-6 few TRBV15 NA TGTGCCACCAGCAGAGATGCGAAAAATTCACCCCTCCACTTT CATSRDAKNSPLHF
TRBJ1-2 NA TRBV24-1 TRBD1 TGTGCCACGTCGGGACAGGGAACCAGCGGCTACACCTTC CATSGQGTSGYTF
TRBJ2-1 NA TRBV9 NA TGTGCCAGCAGCGTAGGGTTTGATGAGCAGTTCTTC CASSVGFDEQFF
TRBJ1-4 NA TRBV15 NA TGTGCCACCAGCAGGGCGTCCGTAGAAAAACTGTTTTTT CATSRASVEKLFF
TRBJ2-7 NA TRBV15 TRBD1 TGTGCCACCAGCCTGGGACAGGGCATTTGGTACGAGCAGTACTTC CATSLGQGIWYEQYF
TRBJ1-6 NA TRBV4-2 NA TGTGCCAGCAGCTTAGATCCCCAGGGTTCACCCCTCCACTTT CASSLDPQGSPLHF
TRBJ1-1 NA TRBV29-1 NA TGCAGCGTTCTCGGGCCAGACAACACTGAAGCTTTCTTT CSVLGPDNTEAFF
TRBJ1-1 NA TRBV2 NA TGTGCAATCCGGGCAAAACTCACTGAAGCTTTCTTT CAIRAKLTEAFF
TRBJ2-7 NA TRBV7-2 NA TGTGCCAGCAGCTTAGCGTGGGGAGAGCAGTACTTC CASSLAWGEQYF
TRBJ1-2 many TRBV7-2 NA TGTGCCAGCAGCTTAGACGGACTCGGCTATGGCTACACCTTC CASSLDGLGYGYTF
TRBJ2-5 NA TRBV15 TRBD1 TGTGCCACCAGCAGAGACAGGGGACAGGCCCAAGAGACCCAGTACTTC CATSRDRGQAQETQYF
TRBJ1-2 NA TRBV24-1 NA TGTGCCACCAGTGATCCGAACTACAGGGAGGACGGCTACACCTTC CATSDPNYREDGYTF
TRBJ1-2 NA TRBV7-9 TRBD1 TGTGCCAGCAGCCCCGGACAGGGAGCTACCTATGGCTACACCTTC CASSPGQGATYGYTF
TRBJ1-2 many TRBV19 NA TGTGCCAGTAGTATCCTTGGGCAGCCCTATGGCTACACCTTC CASSILGQPYGYTF